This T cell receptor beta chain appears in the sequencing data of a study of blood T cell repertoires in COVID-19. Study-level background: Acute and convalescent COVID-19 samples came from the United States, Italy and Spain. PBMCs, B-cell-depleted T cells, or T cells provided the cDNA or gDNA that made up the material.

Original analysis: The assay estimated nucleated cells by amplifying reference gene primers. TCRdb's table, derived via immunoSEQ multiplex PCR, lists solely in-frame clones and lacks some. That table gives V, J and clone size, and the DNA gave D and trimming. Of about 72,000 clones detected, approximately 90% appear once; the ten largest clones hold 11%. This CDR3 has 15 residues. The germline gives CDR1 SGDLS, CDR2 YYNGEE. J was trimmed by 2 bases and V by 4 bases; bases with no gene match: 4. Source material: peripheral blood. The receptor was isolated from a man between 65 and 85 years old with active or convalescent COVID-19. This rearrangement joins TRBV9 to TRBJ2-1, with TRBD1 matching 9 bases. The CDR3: CASSLRDRAYNEQFF. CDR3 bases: TGTGCCAGCAGCCTCCGGGACAGGGCCTACAATGAGCAGTTCTTC.